The entry that follows covers one TCR beta chain sequence. Which antigen it targets is not known. No per-base quality is available; no much larger clone lies one base away. Trimming takes 8 bases from V and 0 bases from J, and the germline ends sit 11 bases apart. The CDR3 runs 13 amino acids, cysteine and phenylalanine included. Only the CDR3 part of the read is kept: 39 bases, read in frame from the first base. CDR1 and CDR2 were assigned from the germline V gene as MNHEY and SVGEGT. The sample originates from a study of molecular identifiers for immune sequencing clone quantification (dated by TCRdb to between 2018 and 2020). About the full investigation: For a replicate experiment, RNA from around 20,000 or 100,000 naive CD8 T cells was divided into five aliquots, of which four were sequenced. This methods study benchmarked molecular-identifier clustering-based TCR repertoire sequencing (MIDCIRS) and TCR RNA copy counting, using CD8 T cells to do so. General findings and caveats noted by the study authors: Spiked-in Jurkat TCR RNA equal to a single cell's worth was reported to be detectable even within one million naive CD8 T cells. In CMV-specific effector cells, over 99% of molecules were held by clones above 20 RNA copies, whereas under 1% of molecules were held by such clones in naive cells. Modeling gave around 3 recovered TCR RNA copies per cell versus 8 to 10 by digital PCR, implying roughly 30% capture efficiency. The naive libraries included spiked-in Jurkat TCR RNA (approximately 11 copies' worth), and this RNA is not part of the donor repertoire. Highly expanded clone sizes could be underestimated because identical TCR molecules may share a barcode. When barcode sub-clustering was not used, chimeric consensus sequences inflated TCR diversity, with chimeras reaching as high as 47%.

Library prep was done by PCR. Sequencing used a NextSeq 500. Bulk TCR libraries were generated as previously described, with the TCR primers listed in Table S5 used. The Qiagen AllPrep DNA/RNA kit was used to purify total RNA. Before any analysis, reads coming from multiple sequencing runs of the same library were combined into one pool. On the study's bioinformatics: Only reads with exact TCR constant sequence were kept, trimmed to 150 nt, and grouped by their 12-nt molecular barcodes. Within each barcode group, reads were sub-clustered at a 15% Levenshtein threshold, and quality-weighted consensus sequences were built per RNA molecule. Non-functional sequences were excluded, and lower-count sequences lying one edit away from another sequence were also excluded. Based on fitting two negative binomial distributions, any barcode sub-cluster with under 20% of the maximum read count was discarded. The public reads were reprocessed in TCRdb via fastp at Q25 and MiXCR, keeping in-frame beta chains. Each entry merges the rows of one CDR3 protein and shows their most common DNA and genes. TCRdb's processing, not the authors' own work, is the source of the V and J calls. This sample lists around 460,000 distinct CDR3 sequences; about 25% were detected once. Of the sample, around 0.78% falls within the top ten clones.

Libraries of naive CD8 T cells were built from anywhere between about 17,000 and 1,000,000 sorted cells, with 10%, 30% or 50% of the purified RNA used. Naive CD8 T cells were FACS-sorted as CD8+CD4-CCR7+CD45RA+ on a BD FACSAria II into RLT Plus buffer. To test detection sensitivity, Jurkat RNA equivalent to ten TCR copies was spiked into samples of about 18,000-1,000,000 naive CD8 T cells. CD8 T cells were enriched with RosetteSep CD8+ T Cell Enrichment Cocktail and Ficoll-Paque, followed by ACK red cell lysis. Sequencing used naive CD8+ T cells from blood, with Jurkat cell RNA spiked in. This specimen's cell subset or site label, per the study, means: FACS-sorted CD8+CD4-CCR7+CD45RA+ naive T cells. The V and J genes are TRBV6-2 or TRBV6-3 and TRBJ2-7; TRBD1 is a possible D gene, resting on 5 matching bases. This clonotype was sampled from a human donor in good health. Some libraries in this study had Jurkat cell RNA spiked in. The CDR3 amino acid sequence is: CASFARVSYEQYF. The DNA sequence is as follows: TGTGCCAGCTTTGCCAGGGTCTCCTACGAGCAGTACTTC.